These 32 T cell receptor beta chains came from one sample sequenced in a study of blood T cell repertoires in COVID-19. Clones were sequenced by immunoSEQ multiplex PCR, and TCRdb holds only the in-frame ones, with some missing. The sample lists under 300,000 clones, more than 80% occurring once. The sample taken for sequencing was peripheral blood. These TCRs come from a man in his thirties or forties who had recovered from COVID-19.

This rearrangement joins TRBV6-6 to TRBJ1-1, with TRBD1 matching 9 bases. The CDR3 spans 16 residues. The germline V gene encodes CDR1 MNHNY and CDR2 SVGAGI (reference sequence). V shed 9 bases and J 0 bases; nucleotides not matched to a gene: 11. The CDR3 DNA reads TGTGCCAGTTCCTCCGGGACAGGGAACCTGAACACTGAAGCTTTCTTT. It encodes CASSSGTGNLNTEAFF.

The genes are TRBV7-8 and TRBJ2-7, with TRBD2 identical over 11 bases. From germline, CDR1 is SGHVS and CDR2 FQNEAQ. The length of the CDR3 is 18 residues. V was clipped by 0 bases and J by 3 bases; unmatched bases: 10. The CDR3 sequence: CASSLALAGGGGGYEQYF. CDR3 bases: TGTGCCAGCAGCTTAGCGCTAGCGGGGGGAGGAGGGGGCTACGAGCAGTACTTC.

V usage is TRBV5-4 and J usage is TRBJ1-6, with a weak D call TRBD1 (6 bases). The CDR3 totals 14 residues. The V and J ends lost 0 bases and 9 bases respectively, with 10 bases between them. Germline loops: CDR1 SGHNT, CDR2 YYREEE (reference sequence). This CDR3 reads CASSLEDRASPLHF. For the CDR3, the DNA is TGTGCCAGCAGCTTGGAGGACAGAGCTTCACCCCTCCACTTT.

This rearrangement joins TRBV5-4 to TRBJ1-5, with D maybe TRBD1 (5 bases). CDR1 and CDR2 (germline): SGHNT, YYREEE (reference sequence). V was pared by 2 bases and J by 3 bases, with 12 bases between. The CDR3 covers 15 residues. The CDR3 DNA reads TGTGCCAGCAGCTTTTCCCAGGGCCTCAATCAGCCCCAGCATTTT. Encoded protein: CASSFSQGLNQPQHF.

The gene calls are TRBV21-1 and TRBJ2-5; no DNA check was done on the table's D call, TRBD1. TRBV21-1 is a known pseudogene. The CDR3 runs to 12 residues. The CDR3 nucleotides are TGTGCCAGCAGCACACAAGAAGAGACCCAGTACTTC. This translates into CASSTQEETQYF.

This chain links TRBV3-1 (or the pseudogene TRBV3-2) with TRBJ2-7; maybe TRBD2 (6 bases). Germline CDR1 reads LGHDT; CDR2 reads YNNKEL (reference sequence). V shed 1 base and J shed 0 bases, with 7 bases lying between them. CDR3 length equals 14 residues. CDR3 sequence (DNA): TGTGCCAGCAGCCAAGCCGGGAGCTCCTACGAGCAGTACTTC. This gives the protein CASSQAGSSYEQYF.

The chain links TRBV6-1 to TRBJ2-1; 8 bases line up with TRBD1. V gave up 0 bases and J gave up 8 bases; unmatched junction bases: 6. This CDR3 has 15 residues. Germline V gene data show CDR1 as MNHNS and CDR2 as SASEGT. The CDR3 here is CASSEAWTGWDEQFF. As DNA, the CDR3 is TGTGCCAGCAGTGAAGCTTGGACAGGGTGGGATGAGCAGTTCTTC.

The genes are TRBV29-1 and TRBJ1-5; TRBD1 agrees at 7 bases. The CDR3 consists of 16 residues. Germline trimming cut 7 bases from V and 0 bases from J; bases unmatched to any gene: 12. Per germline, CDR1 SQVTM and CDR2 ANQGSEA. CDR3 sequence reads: CSAGTGTDGSNQPQHF. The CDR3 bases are TGCAGCGCTGGGACCGGGACAGATGGTAGCAATCAGCCCCAGCATTTT.

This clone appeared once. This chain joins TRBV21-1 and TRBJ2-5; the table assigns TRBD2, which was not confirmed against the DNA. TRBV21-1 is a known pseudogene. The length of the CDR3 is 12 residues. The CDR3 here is CTLPIEWETQYF. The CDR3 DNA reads TGTACCCTACCTATTGAGTGGGAGACCCAGTACTTC.

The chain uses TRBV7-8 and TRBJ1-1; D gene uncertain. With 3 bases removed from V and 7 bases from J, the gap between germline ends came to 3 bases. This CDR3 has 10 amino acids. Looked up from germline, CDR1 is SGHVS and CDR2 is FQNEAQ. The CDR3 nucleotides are TGTGCCAGCAGCTTTATTGAAGCTTTCTTT. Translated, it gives CASSFIEAFF.

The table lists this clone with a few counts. The CDR3 sequence: CASSIVLGGGNEQFF. The CDR3 region has the DNA TGTGCCAGTAGTATAGTTTTGGGCGGAGGCAATGAGCAGTTCTTC. The genes are TRBV19 and TRBJ2-1; possible D gene TRBD2, 5 bases. This CDR3 is 15 amino acids long. Between the trimmed V and J ends, which lost 1 base and 6 bases, there was a span of 13 bases. Germline loops: CDR1 LNHDA, CDR2 SQIVND (reference sequence).

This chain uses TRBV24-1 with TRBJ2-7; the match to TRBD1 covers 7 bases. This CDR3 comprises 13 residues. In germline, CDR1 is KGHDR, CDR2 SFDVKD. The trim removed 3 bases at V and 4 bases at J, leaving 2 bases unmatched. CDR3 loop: CATSDTDRYEQYF. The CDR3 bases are TGTGCCACCAGTGATACGGACAGGTACGAGCAGTACTTC.

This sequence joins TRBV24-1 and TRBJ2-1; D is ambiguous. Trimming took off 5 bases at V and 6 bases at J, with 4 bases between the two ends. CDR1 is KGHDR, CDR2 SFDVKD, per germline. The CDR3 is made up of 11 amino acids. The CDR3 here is CATSGSNEQFF. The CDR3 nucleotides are TGTGCCACCAGTGGCAGCAATGAGCAGTTCTTC.

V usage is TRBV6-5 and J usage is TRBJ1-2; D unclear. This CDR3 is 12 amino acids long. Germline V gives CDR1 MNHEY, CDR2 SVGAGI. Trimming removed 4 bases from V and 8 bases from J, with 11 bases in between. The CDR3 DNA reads TGTGCCAGCAGTTCAACAGCCCGGGGCTACACCTTC. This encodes CASSSTARGYTF.

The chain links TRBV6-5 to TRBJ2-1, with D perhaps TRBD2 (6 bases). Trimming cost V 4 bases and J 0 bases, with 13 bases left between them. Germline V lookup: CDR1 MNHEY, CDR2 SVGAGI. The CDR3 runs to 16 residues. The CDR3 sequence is CASSWAVRGSYNEQFF. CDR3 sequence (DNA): TGTGCCAGCAGTTGGGCCGTGCGGGGCTCCTACAATGAGCAGTTCTTC.

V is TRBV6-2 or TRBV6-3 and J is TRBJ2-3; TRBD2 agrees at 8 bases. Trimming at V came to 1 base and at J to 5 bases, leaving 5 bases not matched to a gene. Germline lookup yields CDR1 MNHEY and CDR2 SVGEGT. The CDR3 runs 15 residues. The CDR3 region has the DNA TGTGCCAGCAGTTACTTTGTAGCGGGGAGAGATACGCAGTATTTT. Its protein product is CASSYFVAGRDTQYF.

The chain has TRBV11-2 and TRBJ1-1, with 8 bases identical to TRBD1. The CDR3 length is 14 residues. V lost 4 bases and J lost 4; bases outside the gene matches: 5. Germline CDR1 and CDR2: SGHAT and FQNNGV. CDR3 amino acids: CASSSRQGRTEAFF. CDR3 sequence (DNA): TGTGCCAGCAGCTCCCGACAGGGGCGCACTGAAGCTTTCTTT.

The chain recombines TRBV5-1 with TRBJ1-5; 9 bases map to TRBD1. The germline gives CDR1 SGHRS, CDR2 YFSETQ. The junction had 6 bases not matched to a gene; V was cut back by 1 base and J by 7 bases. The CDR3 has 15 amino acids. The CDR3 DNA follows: TGCGCCAGCAGCTTGACAGGGGGCGCTGGCCAGCCCCAGCATTTT. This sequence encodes CASSLTGGAGQPQHF.

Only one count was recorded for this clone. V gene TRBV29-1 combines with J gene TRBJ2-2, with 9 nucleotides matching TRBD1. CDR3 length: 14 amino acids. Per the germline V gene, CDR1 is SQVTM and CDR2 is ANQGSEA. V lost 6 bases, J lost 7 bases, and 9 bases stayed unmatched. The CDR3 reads CSVDPGQGVGELFF. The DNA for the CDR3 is TGCAGCGTCGACCCGGGACAGGGAGTCGGGGAGCTGTTTTTT.

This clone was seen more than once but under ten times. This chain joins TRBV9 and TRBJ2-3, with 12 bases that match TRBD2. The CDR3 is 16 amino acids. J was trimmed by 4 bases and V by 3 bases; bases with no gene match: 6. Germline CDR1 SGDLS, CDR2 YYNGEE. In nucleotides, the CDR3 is TGTGCCAGCAGCGCTGAGGGACTAGCGGGTTCAGATACGCAGTATTTT. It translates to CASSAEGLAGSDTQYF.

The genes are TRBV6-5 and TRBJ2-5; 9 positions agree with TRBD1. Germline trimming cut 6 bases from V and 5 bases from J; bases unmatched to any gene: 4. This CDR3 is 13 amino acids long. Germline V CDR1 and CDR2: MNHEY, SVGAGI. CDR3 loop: CASRRTGEETQYF. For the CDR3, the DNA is TGTGCCAGCAGACGGACAGGGGAGGAGACCCAGTACTTC.

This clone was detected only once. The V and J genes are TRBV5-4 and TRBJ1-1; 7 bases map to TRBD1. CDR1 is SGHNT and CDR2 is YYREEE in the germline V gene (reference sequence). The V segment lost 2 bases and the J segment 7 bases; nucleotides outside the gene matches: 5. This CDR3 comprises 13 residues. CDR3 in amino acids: CASSFTGVDEAFF. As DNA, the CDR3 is TGTGCCAGCAGCTTTACAGGGGTGGATGAAGCTTTCTTT. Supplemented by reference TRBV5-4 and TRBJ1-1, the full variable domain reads ETGVTQSPTHLIKTRGQQVTLRCSSQSGHNTVSWYQQALGQGPQFIFQYYREEENGRGNFPPRFSGLQFPNYSSELNVNALELDDSALYLCASSFTGVDEAFFGQGTRLTVV.

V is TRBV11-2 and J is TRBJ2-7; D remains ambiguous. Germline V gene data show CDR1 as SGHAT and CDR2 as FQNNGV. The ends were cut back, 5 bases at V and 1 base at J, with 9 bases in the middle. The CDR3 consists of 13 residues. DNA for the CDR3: TGTGCCAGCAGCCCCGACACTTCCTACGAGCAGTACTTC. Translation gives CASSPDTSYEQYF.

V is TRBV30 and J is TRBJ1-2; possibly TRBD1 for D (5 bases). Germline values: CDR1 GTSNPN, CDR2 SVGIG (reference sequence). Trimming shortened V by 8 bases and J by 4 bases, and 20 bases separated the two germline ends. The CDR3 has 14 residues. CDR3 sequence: CARSWGKRGYGYTF. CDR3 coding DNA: TGTGCCAGATCTTGGGGAAAAAGGGGCTATGGCTACACCTTC.

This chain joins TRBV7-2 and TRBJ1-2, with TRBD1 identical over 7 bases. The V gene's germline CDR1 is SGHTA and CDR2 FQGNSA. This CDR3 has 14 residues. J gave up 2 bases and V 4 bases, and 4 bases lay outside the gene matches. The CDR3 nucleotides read TGTGCCAGCAGCTGGGAGACAGGGAACTATGGCTACACCTTC. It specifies CASSWETGNYGYTF. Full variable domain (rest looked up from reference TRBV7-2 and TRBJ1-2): GAGVSQSPSNKVTEKGKDVELRCDPISGHTALYWYRQSLGQGLEFLIYFQGNSAPDKSGLPSDRFSAERTGGSVSTLTIQRTQQEDSAVYLCASSWETGNYGYTFGSGTRLTVV.

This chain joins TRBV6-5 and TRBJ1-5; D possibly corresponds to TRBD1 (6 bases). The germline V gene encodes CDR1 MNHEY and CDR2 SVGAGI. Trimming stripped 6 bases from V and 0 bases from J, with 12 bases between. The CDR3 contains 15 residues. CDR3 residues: CASRMTGISNQPQHF. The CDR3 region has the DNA TGTGCCAGCAGGATGACAGGCATTAGCAATCAGCCCCAGCATTTT.

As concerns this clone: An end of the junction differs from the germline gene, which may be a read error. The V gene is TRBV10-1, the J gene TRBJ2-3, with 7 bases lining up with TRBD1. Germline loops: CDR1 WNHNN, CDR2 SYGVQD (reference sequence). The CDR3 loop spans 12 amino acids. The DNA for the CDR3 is TGCGCCAGCAGTGATGGGACAGCTACGCAGTATTTT. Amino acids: CASSDGTATQYF.

CDR3 in DNA: TGCAGCGGAGGGGACAGGGGGTACCCTAATGAAAAACTGTTTTTT. This codes for CSGGDRGYPNEKLFF. This chain links TRBV29-1 with TRBJ1-4; 11 bases are a match to TRBD1. V shed 7 bases and J 3 bases; nucleotides not matched to a gene: 7. The CDR3 loop spans 15 amino acids. Germline CDR1 is SQVTM and CDR2 is ANQGSEA.

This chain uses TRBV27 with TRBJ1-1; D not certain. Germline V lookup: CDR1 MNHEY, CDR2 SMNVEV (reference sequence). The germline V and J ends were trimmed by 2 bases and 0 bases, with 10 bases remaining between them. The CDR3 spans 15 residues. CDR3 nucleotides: TGTGCCAGCAGTTTAATGGCAGGATTGAACACTGAAGCTTTCTTT. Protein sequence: CASSLMAGLNTEAFF.

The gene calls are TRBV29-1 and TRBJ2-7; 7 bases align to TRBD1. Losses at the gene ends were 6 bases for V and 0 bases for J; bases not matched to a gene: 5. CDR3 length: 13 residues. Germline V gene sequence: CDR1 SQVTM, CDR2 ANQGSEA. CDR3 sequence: CSVRDRDSYEQYF. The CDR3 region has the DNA TGCAGCGTCCGGGACAGAGACTCCTACGAGCAGTACTTC.

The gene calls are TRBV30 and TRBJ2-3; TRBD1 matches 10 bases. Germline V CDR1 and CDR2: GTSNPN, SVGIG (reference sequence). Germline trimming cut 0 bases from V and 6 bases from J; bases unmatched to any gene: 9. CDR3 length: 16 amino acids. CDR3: CAWSVPGQGGSDTQYF. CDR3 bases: TGTGCCTGGAGTGTACCCGGACAGGGGGGATCGGATACGCAGTATTTT.

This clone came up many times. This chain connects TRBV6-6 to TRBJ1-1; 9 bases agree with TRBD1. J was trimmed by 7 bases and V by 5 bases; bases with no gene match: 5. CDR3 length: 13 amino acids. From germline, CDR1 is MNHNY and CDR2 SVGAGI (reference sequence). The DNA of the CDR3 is TGTGCCAGCAGTCCCGGACAGGGGTTTGAAGCTTTCTTT. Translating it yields CASSPGQGFEAFF.